This T cell receptor (beta chain) was sequenced for a study of blood T cell repertoires in COVID-19. TCRdb's copy holds only in-frame clones and misses some; the assay was immunoSEQ multiplex PCR. The top ten clones hold approximately 6.6% of a sample with approximately 260,000 clones, 80% to 90% of them seen once. With 7 bases removed from V and 8 bases from J, the gap between germline ends came to 20 bases. CDR3 length: 13 residues. CDR1 and CDR2 from the germline V gene are GTSNPN and SVGIG (reference sequence). The receptor was isolated from a woman in her fifties or sixties who had been exposed to COVID-19. The sequenced sample consisted of PBMCs or T cells enriched from blood (not recorded which). This sequence joins TRBV30 and TRBJ1-2; possible D gene TRBD1, 5 bases. The CDR3 loop is CASSRRGLSGYTF. Written as DNA, the CDR3 is TGTGCCTCCAGCCGGAGGGGATTGAGCGGCTACACCTTC.